A selection of T cell receptor beta chains follows, all from one sample in a study of cytomegalovirus exposure and HLA in healthy donors. Produced via immunoSEQ multiplex PCR; TCRdb's table is partial and in-frame only. The sample gives around 140,000 clones, approximately 77% of which show up once; approximately 1.4% is in the top ten. Sequenced sample: PBMCs. Source of these receptors: a woman aged 40-49 years in good health and CMV-seronegative. Each CDR3 is given with its conserved first and last residue. A D gene is named only where the DNA matches it firmly. The size field is filled for only some rows; it gives once, few, many or a size class.

J | D | V | size | CDR3 | DNA
TRBJ1-3 | TRBD1 | TRBV5-1 | . | CASSSGTGRNTIYF | TGCGCCAGCAGCTCCGGGACAGGGAGAAACACCATATATTTT
TRBJ2-1 | TRBD2 | TRBV19 | . | CASLRTSGGRGYNEQFF | TGTGCCAGCCTGAGGACTAGCGGGGGGCGGGGGTACAATGAGCAGTTCTTC
TRBJ2-3 | TRBD1 | TRBV25-1 | . | CASSESGQGAGTQYF | TGTGCCAGCAGTGAATCGGGACAGGGGGCAGGTACGCAGTATTTT
TRBJ2-7 | TRBD1 | TRBV4-2 | . | CASSFQPGQGYEQYF | TGTGCCAGCAGCTTCCAACCGGGACAGGGCTACGAGCAGTACTTC
TRBJ2-4 | TRBD1 | TRBV6-1 | . | CASREQGIAKNIQYF | TGTGCCAGCAGAGAACAGGGGATAGCCAAAAACATTCAGTACTTC
TRBJ2-4 | . | TRBV11-3 | few | CASSSVRGSNIQYF | TGTGCCAGCAGCTCGGTTCGGGGGTCAAACATTCAGTACTTC
TRBJ2-2 | TRBD2 | TRBV18 | . | CASSPRGAGGVLNTGELFF | TGTGCCAGCTCACCCCGCGGAGCGGGGGGGGTTTTGAACACCGGGGAGCTGTTTTTT
TRBJ1-2 | . | TRBV19 | . | CASSMVGYGYTF | TGTGCCAGTAGTATGGTCGGCTATGGCTACACCTTC
TRBJ2-5 | TRBD1 | TRBV29-1 | . | CSVEKQGAETQYF | TGCAGCGTTGAAAAACAGGGGGCCGAGACCCAGTACTTC
TRBJ2-5 | TRBD1 | TRBV11-3 | . | CASSQRTGGSQETQYF | TGTGCCAGCAGCCAGAGGACAGGGGGGTCCCAAGAGACCCAGTACTTC
TRBJ2-6 | . | TRBV4-2 | . | CASSPRGAVTSGANVLTF | TGTGCCAGCAGCCCTCGGGGGGCAGTCACCTCTGGGGCCAACGTCCTGACTTTC
TRBJ2-2 | TRBD2 | TRBV19 | few | CASNGGGRTGELFF | TGTGCCAGTAACGGCGGGGGGCGAACCGGGGAGCTGTTTTTT
TRBJ1-3 | TRBD1 | TRBV15 | . | CATSRDRTSGNTIYF | TGTGCCACCAGCAGGGACAGGACCTCTGGAAACACCATATATTTT
TRBJ2-7 | . | TRBV11-3 | once | CASSLEQGYEQYF | TGTGCCAGCAGCTTAGAACAGGGCTACGAGCAGTACTTC
TRBJ2-7 | . | TRBV5-1 | . | CASSFESSYEQYF | TGCGCCAGCAGCTTTGAGAGCTCCTACGAGCAGTACTTC
TRBJ2-7 | . | TRBV2 | few | CASSEAWESSYEQYF | TGTGCCAGCAGTGAAGCCTGGGAGAGCTCCTACGAGCAGTACTTC
TRBJ2-3 | . | TRBV11-2 | few | CASSFSSRQQYF | TGTGCCAGCAGCTTTAGTAGCCGGCAGCAGTATTTT
TRBJ1-4 | . | TRBV18 | once | CASSPQRTESNEKLFF | TGTGCCAGCTCACCACAGAGGACAGAGAGTAATGAAAAACTGTTTTTT
TRBJ2-5 | . | TRBV6-4 | . | CASVTFRLRTFQETQYF | TGTGCCAGCGTCACCTTTCGTCTAAGGACATTCCAAGAGACCCAGTACTTC
TRBJ2-7 | TRBD2 | TRBV4-3 | . | CASSRGSGASYEQYF | TGCGCCAGCAGCCGGGGTAGCGGGGCCTCCTACGAGCAGTACTTC
TRBJ2-3 | TRBD2 | TRBV7-9 | . | CASSLVSGTVSDTQYF | TGTGCCAGCAGCTTAGTGAGCGGGACCGTCTCAGATACGCAGTATTTT
TRBJ2-5 | . | TRBV6-6 | . | CAARGETQYF | TGTGCAGCCAGGGGAGAGACCCAGTACTTC
TRBJ1-1 | TRBD1 | TRBV19 | . | CASSTDRGQEKNTEAFF | TGTGCCAGTAGTACCGACAGGGGGCAGGAGAAGAACACTGAAGCTTTCTTT
TRBJ2-5 | . | TRBV30 | . | CAWSVRRQETQYF | TGTGCCTGGAGTGTTCGGCGGCAAGAGACCCAGTACTTC
TRBJ1-6 | . | TRBV27 | . | CASSLWGLRDSPLHF | TGTGCCAGCAGCTTATGGGGCCTCCGGGATTCACCCCTCCACTTT
TRBJ2-7 | TRBD1 | TRBV27 | few | CASSYKDRVYEQYF | TGTGCCAGCAGTTACAAGGACAGGGTGTACGAGCAGTACTTC
TRBJ2-7 | . | TRBV28 | . | CASRHSSYEQYF | TGTGCCAGCAGGCACAGCTCCTACGAGCAGTACTTC
TRBJ1-2 | . | TRBV6-5 | . | CASSYGGSQTYGYTF | TGTGCCAGCAGTTACGGAGGGTCCCAGACCTATGGCTACACCTTC
TRBJ1-2 | TRBD1 | TRBV6-5 | few | CASSYDREGGYTF | TGTGCCAGCAGTTACGACAGGGAAGGCGGCTACACCTTC
TRBJ1-1 | TRBD1 | TRBV25-1 | . | CASSGTGTVATEAFF | TGTGCCAGCAGTGGGACCGGGACAGTCGCTACTGAAGCTTTCTTT
TRBJ2-7 | . | TRBV29-1 | . | CSVEDTGGDRSYEQYF | TGCAGCGTTGAAGATACGGGGGGCGATCGCTCCTACGAGCAGTACTTC
TRBJ1-2 | . | TRBV6-5 | . | CANREGGLYGYTF | TGTGCCAACAGGGAAGGTGGGCTCTATGGCTACACCTTC
TRBJ1-2 | TRBD1 | TRBV6-5 | few | CASTRQGTVNGYTF | TGTGCCAGCACTCGCCAGGGGACAGTTAACGGCTACACCTTC
TRBJ1-1 | . | TRBV10-1 | . | CATFEAFF | TGCGCCACCTTTGAAGCTTTCTTT
TRBJ1-3 | TRBD1 | TRBV5-1 | few | CASSETGGRNTIYF | TGCGCCAGCAGCGAAACAGGGGGAAGAAACACCATATATTTT
TRBJ2-1 | TRBD2 | TRBV6-1 | once | CASRKTGLEDEQFF | TGTGCCAGCAGAAAAACAGGACTAGAAGATGAGCAGTTCTTC
TRBJ1-1 | TRBD1 | TRBV2 | . | CASRQNPGTGGTEAFF | TGTGCCAGCAGACAAAACCCCGGGACAGGGGGCACTGAAGCTTTCTTT
TRBJ2-1 | TRBD2 | TRBV6-5 | . | CASSYGLAGPGEQFF | TGTGCCAGCAGTTACGGACTAGCGGGGCCTGGAGAGCAGTTCTTC
TRBJ1-5 | . | TRBV4-2 | . | CASSQDIGGGNQPQHF | TGTGCCAGCAGCCAAGATATTGGGGGAGGGAATCAGCCCCAGCATTTT
TRBJ1-1 | . | TRBV6-5 | . | CASSYVGGFEAFF | TGTGCCAGCAGTTACGTAGGAGGGTTTGAAGCTTTCTTT
TRBJ1-6 | TRBD1 | TRBV18 | . | CASSLDRVGSPLHF | TGTGCCAGCTCACTCGACAGGGTGGGTTCACCCCTCCACTTT